Detailed here is one TCR beta chain. The antigen remains undetermined. This record belongs to a study of cytomegalovirus exposure and HLA in healthy donors. Whole-study findings and limits: Rare TCR sequences predominated, though certain public TCRs were found in many donors.

CDR3 length equals 15 residues. The V gene lost 0 bases and the J gene lost 3 bases, with 11 bases spanning the gap. CDR1 is MNHEY and CDR2 is SMNVEV in the germline V gene (reference sequence). Amplification used 60 Vbeta primers and 13 Jbeta primers. The assay was immunoSEQ multiplex PCR, and TCRdb's table has in-frame clones only and misses some. The sample has some 160,000 clones; 65% to 80% are singletons. What was sequenced was PBMCs. The chain recombines TRBV27 with TRBJ2-5; TRBD2 is a possible D gene (6 bases). This clonotype originated in a woman aged 30 to 39 in good health and CMV-seronegative. The chain's CDR3 is CASSLSLANEETQYF. The DNA of the CDR3 is TGTGCCAGCAGTTTATCTCTAGCGAACGAAGAGACCCAGTACTTC.